Detailed here is one T cell receptor beta chain. Authors' processing steps: Estimated nucleated cell counts came from reference gene primer amplification. The protocol was immunoSEQ multiplex PCR, while the TCRdb copy is restricted to in-frame clones and leaves out a portion. The DNA gave D and trimming, while V, J and clone size come from that table. This table has around 25,000 clones, 75% to 90% appearing once. The germline V gene has CDR1 LGHNA and CDR2 YSLEER. V lost 0 bases and J 0 bases, leaving 24 bases between the germline ends. The CDR3 spans 20 residues. These data belong to a study of blood T cell repertoires in COVID-19. Study background: There were acute and convalescent COVID-19 samples, and they came from the United States, Italy and Spain. Sample material is recorded as cDNA or gDNA derived from T cells, B-cell-depleted T cells, or PBMCs.

V gene TRBV4-3 combines with J gene TRBJ2-7; tentative D call: TRBD2 (5 bases). The sequence was collected from a human donor with active COVID-19. The donor label of this sample is uncertain. The specimen sequenced was peripheral blood. This chain's CDR3 is CASSQDKEEYPPRLSYEQYF. CDR3 in DNA: TGCGCCAGCAGCCAAGATAAGGAGGAGTATCCGCCCCGCCTCTCCTACGAGCAGTACTTC.